One and the same sample provided the 8 T cell receptor beta chains below, sequenced in a study of CD8 T cells in ankylosing spondylitis. TCRdb re-derived calls from the 5' RACE reads in MiXCR, one entry per CDR3 protein. The sample lists 200,000 or so distinct CDR3 sequences; about 20% were seen once. The specimen was blood, either unsorted or a sorted T cell fraction (not recorded which). Receptors were obtained from a male donor aged 5-30 years with ankylosing spondylitis or in good health (not recorded which).

This clonotype was found many times. The chain couples TRBV6-6 to TRBJ2-1, with 7 bases fitting TRBD2. Looked up from germline, CDR1 is MNHNY and CDR2 is SVGAGI (reference sequence). The CDR3 covers 15 residues. Unmatched junction bases numbered 4, after V lost 5 bases and J lost 0 bases. In DNA form, the CDR3 reads TGTGCCAGCAGTGTGCTAGCGGACTCCTACAATGAGCAGTTCTTC. Residues: CASSVLADSYNEQFF.

This clonotype was counted once. J is TRBJ2-3 and V is TRBV27; 8 bases agree with TRBD2. Per germline, CDR1 MNHEY and CDR2 SMNVEV (reference sequence). The CDR3 is made up of 14 amino acids. With V trimmed by 8 bases and J by 4 bases, 8 bases remained unmatched. CDR3 sequence reads: CASLLLAGADTQYF. The CDR3 region has the DNA TGTGCCAGCTTACTCCTAGCGGGTGCAGATACGCAGTATTTT.

This sequence joins TRBV29-1 and TRBJ2-1; no clear D. V was cut by 5 bases and J by 0 bases, with 8 bases left in between. The CDR3 has 13 amino acids. Germline V lookup: CDR1 SQVTM, CDR2 ANQGSEA. In DNA form, the CDR3 reads TGCAGCGTTCCCAGGAGCTCCTACAATGAGCAGTTCTTC. As protein: CSVPRSSYNEQFF.

This clonotype was counted ten times or more. The rearrangement links TRBV9 to TRBJ2-7; D gene unclear. Per the germline V gene, CDR1 is SGDLS and CDR2 is YYNGEE. The CDR3 extends over 14 amino acids. Deletions cut 0 bases from V and 0 bases from J, with 7 bases between. CDR3: CASSVGVASYEQYF. The CDR3 coding sequence is TGTGCCAGCAGCGTAGGAGTAGCCTCCTACGAGCAGTACTTC.

There are many counts of this clonotype. The gene calls are TRBV7-9 and TRBJ1-5, with D unclear. The CDR3 is 16 amino acids. The V gene lost 5 bases and the J gene lost 1 base, with 15 bases spanning the gap. Per germline, CDR1 SEHNR and CDR2 FQNEAQ (reference sequence). The CDR3 DNA sequence: TGTGCCAGCAGCCCGTCAGGTCAGCAGAGCAATCAGCCCCAGCATTTT. Protein sequence: CASSPSGQQSNQPQHF.

Ten or more counts support this clonotype. The V gene is TRBV12-3 or TRBV12-4, the J gene TRBJ2-2; D ambiguous. Trimming cost V 5 bases and J 1 base, with 8 bases left between them. The CDR3 is made up of 14 amino acids. This CDR3 is CASSLRQNTGELFF. The CDR3 nucleotides are TGTGCCAGCAGTCTGCGACAGAACACCGGGGAGCTGTTTTTT.

The rearrangement joins TRBV7-9 to TRBJ2-7; D ambiguous. V lost 5 bases to trimming and J lost 3 bases, with 8 bases between them. Germline V lookup: CDR1 SEHNR, CDR2 FQNEAQ (reference sequence). There are 12 residues in the CDR3. CDR3 residues: CASSPVNYEQYF. The CDR3 nucleotides are TGTGCCAGCAGCCCCGTGAACTACGAGCAGTACTTC.

V usage is TRBV14 and J usage is TRBJ2-1; D is undetermined. The V end lost 2 bases, the J end lost 4 bases, and 6 bases lay between the germline ends. The V gene's germline CDR1 is SGHDN and CDR2 FVKESK. The CDR3 contains 13 residues. CDR3 sequence reads: CASSQLRYNEQFF. Written as DNA, the CDR3 is TGTGCCAGCAGCCAACTTAGGTACAATGAGCAGTTCTTC.